One and the same sample provided the 5 T cell receptor beta chains below, sequenced in a study of identical twins. From the 5' RACE reads, TCRdb called clonotypes with MiXCR, one entry per CDR3 protein. The sample records 400,000 to 550,000 distinct CDR3 sequences, 20% to 25% being singletons. These data also featured in a second study, about T cells expressing NK-cell markers.

The sequenced material came from CD4+ T cells sorted from blood. The source of these receptors is a woman between 18 and 29 years old in good health.

The chain employs TRBV20-1 and TRBJ1-5, with D possibly TRBD1 on 5 matching bases. The CDR3 is 12 residues long. CDR1 is DFQATT and CDR2 is SNEGSKA in the germline V gene (reference sequence). Trimming stripped 1 base from V and 7 bases from J, with 8 bases between. CDR3 bases: TGCAGTGCTAGAGGGCAGGGACAGCCCCAGCATTTT. This encodes CSARGQGQPQHF.

Only a few counts were recorded for this clonotype. The junction and the germline gene differ at one end; a read error may be behind it. The V gene is TRBV9, the J gene TRBJ1-1, with D hard to call. The CDR3 is 8 residues long. Germline assignment: CDR1 SGDLS and CDR2 YYNGEE. The CDR3 is CANSEAFF. DNA of the CDR3: TGTGCCAACAGTGAAGCTTTCTTT.

Only a few counts were recorded for this clonotype. This chain uses TRBV7-9 with TRBJ1-6; D is ambiguous. Germline V CDR1 and CDR2: SEHNR, FQNEAQ (reference sequence). Trimming took off 4 bases at V and 14 bases at J, with 9 bases between the two ends. The CDR3 contains 11 residues. As DNA, the CDR3 is TGTGCCAGCAGCTCAACGGCAACCCTCCACTTT. Translating gives CASSSTATLHF.

The gene calls are TRBV29-1 and TRBJ2-1; possible D gene TRBD2, 5 bases. Trimming left V 4 bases short and J 5 bases short, with 12 bases between. Germline V gene lookup returns CDR1 SQVTM and CDR2 ANQGSEA. CDR3 length equals 13 residues. CDR3 bases: TGCAGCGTTGTAACGGACGGGGACAATGAGCAGTTCTTC. Protein: CSVVTDGDNEQFF.

This clonotype has just a few counts. This chain links TRBV27 with TRBJ1-3; maybe TRBD1 (5 bases). CDR3 size: 15 residues. V lost 6 bases and J 0 bases, leaving 12 bases between the germline ends. The germline V gene has CDR1 MNHEY and CDR2 SMNVEV (reference sequence). The DNA of the CDR3 is TGTGCCAGCAGCGCCGGGACCAGCTCTGGAAACACCATATATTTT. Translation gives CASSAGTSSGNTIYF.